This T cell receptor (beta chain) was recorded in a study of neurological immune-mediated disorders. The sample holds many counts of this clonotype. Using its own MiXCR run on the 5' RACE reads, TCRdb lists one record per CDR3 protein. The profile shows fewer than 85,000 distinct CDR3 sequences, 3.9% of them singletons. Germline V gene data show CDR1 as MNHEY and CDR2 as SMNVEV (reference sequence). The CDR3 has 15 amino acids. V was shortened by 5 bases and J by 6 bases, with 18 bases between the two germline ends. This clonotype was obtained from a man younger than 45 with multiple sclerosis. Sequenced: PBMCs. J is TRBJ2-3 and V is TRBV27; D tentatively reads TRBD1 or TRBD2 (7 bases each). CDR3 loop: CASSPWEGATDTQYF. In DNA, the CDR3 is TGTGCCAGCAGTCCCTGGGAGGGGGCTACGGATACGCAGTATTTT.